A single sample gave rise to the 10 T cell receptor beta chains below, sequenced in a study of OX40 agonist ivuxolimab in advanced cancers. Generated by immunoSEQ multiplex PCR, the TCRdb table keeps only in-frame clones and is missing some. The sample has around 110,000 clones; 93% are singletons. The specimen comprised CD4+ or CD8+ T cells sorted from blood, sampled in a trial of the OX40 agonist ivuxolimab. Receptors originate from an adult with an advanced solid tumor such as melanoma, head and neck, liver or kidney cancer.

This chain links TRBV4-2 with TRBJ1-5, with D possibly being TRBD1 (5 bases). Trimming stripped 0 bases from V and 15 bases from J, with 21 bases between. The germline V gene has CDR1 LGHNA and CDR2 YNFKEQ. The CDR3 consists of 15 residues. The CDR3 DNA reads TGTGCCAGCAGCCAAGATGGGGGACTGGGACGGGAATGGCATTTT. This gives the protein CASSQDGGLGREWHF.

This chain's CDR3 is CASVGSLVEQYF. In nucleotides, the CDR3 is TGTGCCAGCGTTGGTAGCCTCGTCGAGCAGTACTTC. The genes are TRBV28 and TRBJ2-7; D remains unclear. The CDR3 sequence is 12 residues long. Per the germline V gene, CDR1 is MDHEN and CDR2 is SYDVKM. V was cut by 8 bases and J by 6 bases, with 14 bases left in between.

V gene TRBV5-4 combines with J gene TRBJ2-5, with D possibly TRBD2 on 6 matching bases. V was pared by 4 bases and J by 6 bases, with 13 bases between. Germline loops: CDR1 SGHNT, CDR2 YYREEE (reference sequence). There are 13 residues in the CDR3. The CDR3 loop reads CASSAVAGKTQYF. CDR3 DNA sequence: TGTGCCAGCAGCGCCGTCGCGGGAAAGACCCAGTACTTC.

The chain recombines TRBV6-6 with TRBJ1-5, with D perhaps TRBD1 (5 bases). The CDR3 loop spans 13 amino acids. The V end lost 6 bases, the J end lost 7 bases, and 13 bases lay between the germline ends. Germline V lookup: CDR1 MNHNY, CDR2 SVGAGI (reference sequence). This CDR3 reads CASSSPRGQPQHF. CDR3 in DNA: TGTGCCAGCAGCTCTCCTAGGGGCCAGCCCCAGCATTTT.

V and J are TRBV28 and TRBJ1-6; D is ambiguous. V was shortened by 11 bases and J by 7 bases, with 15 bases between the two germline ends. Germline V CDR1 and CDR2: MDHEN, SYDVKM. This CDR3 contains 13 residues. In DNA form, the CDR3 reads TGTGCCTCCGGTCTATCGAGGAATTCACCCCTCCACTTT. Translation: CASGLSRNSPLHF. Full variable domain (outside the CDR3, taken from reference TRBV28 and TRBJ1-6): DVKVTQSSRYLVKRTGEKVFLECVQDMDHENMFWYRQDPGLGLRLIYFSYDVKMKEKGDIPEGYSVSREKKERFSLILESASTNQTSMYLCASGLSRNSPLHFGNGTRLTVT.

The V and J genes are TRBV6-5 and TRBJ2-5, with D perhaps matching TRBD1 or TRBD2 (5 bases each). The J call may not be correct, given that the DNA end is closer to TRBJ2-7. The CDR3 spans 13 residues. CDR1 is MNHEY and CDR2 is SVGAGI in the germline V gene. DNA of the CDR3: TGTGCCAGCAGACTCCGCGAGGGGTACGAGCAGTACTTC. This translates into CASRLREGYEQYF.

This chain links TRBV6-5 with TRBJ2-6, with D perhaps matching TRBD1 or TRBD2 (5 bases each). From germline, CDR1 is MNHEY and CDR2 SVGAGI. This CDR3 is 16 amino acids long. V dropped 0 bases and J dropped 2 bases, with 8 bases sitting between them. The CDR3 sequence: CASSYSKGPGANVLTF. The CDR3 DNA sequence: TGTGCCAGCAGTTACTCCAAGGGACCTGGGGCCAACGTCCTGACTTTC.

Here the CDR3 reads CASSGRTGGDYGYTF. The DNA for the CDR3 is TGTGCCAGCAGTGGTAGGACAGGGGGCGACTATGGCTACACCTTC. The chain carries TRBV6-1 and TRBJ1-2; 11 nucleotides line up with TRBD1. Losses at the gene ends were 4 bases for V and 3 bases for J; bases not matched to a gene: 4. CDR3 size: 15 residues. CDR1 MNHNS and CDR2 SASEGT come from the germline V gene.

The V call is TRBV7-9, the J call TRBJ2-3; 9 nucleotides match TRBD2. This CDR3 has 16 amino acids. Trimming took 5 bases from V and 3 from J; bases not matched to a gene: 9. Per germline, CDR1 SEHNR and CDR2 FQNEAQ (reference sequence). CDR3 in amino acids: CASSRMTSGVTDTQYF. The CDR3 DNA reads TGTGCCAGCAGCCGTATGACTAGCGGCGTTACAGATACGCAGTATTTT.

This rearrangement joins TRBV28 to TRBJ2-1, with D perhaps TRBD1 (5 bases). From germline, CDR1 is MDHEN and CDR2 SYDVKM. Trimming pared 5 bases from V and 7 bases from J, leaving 12 bases between. CDR3 size: 13 residues. CDR3 amino acids: CASSPPQGNEQFF. CDR3 DNA sequence: TGTGCCAGCAGTCCCCCCCAGGGTAATGAGCAGTTCTTC.